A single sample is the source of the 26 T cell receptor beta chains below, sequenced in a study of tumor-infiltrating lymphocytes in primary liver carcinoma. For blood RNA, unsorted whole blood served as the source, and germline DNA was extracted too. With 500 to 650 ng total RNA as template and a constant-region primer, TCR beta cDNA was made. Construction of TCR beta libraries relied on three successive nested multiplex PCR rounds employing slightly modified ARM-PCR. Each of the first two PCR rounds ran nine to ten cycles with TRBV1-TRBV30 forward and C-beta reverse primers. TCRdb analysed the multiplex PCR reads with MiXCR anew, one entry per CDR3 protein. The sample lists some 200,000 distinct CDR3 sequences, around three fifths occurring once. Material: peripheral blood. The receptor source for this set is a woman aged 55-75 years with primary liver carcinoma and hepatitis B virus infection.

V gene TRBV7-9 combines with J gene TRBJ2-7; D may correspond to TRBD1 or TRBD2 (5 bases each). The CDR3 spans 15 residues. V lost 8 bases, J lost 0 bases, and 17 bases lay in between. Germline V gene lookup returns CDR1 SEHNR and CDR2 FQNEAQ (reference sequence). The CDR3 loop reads CASGPTGQGSYEQYF. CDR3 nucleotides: TGTGCCAGCGGGCCCACGGGGCAGGGCTCCTACGAGCAGTACTTC.

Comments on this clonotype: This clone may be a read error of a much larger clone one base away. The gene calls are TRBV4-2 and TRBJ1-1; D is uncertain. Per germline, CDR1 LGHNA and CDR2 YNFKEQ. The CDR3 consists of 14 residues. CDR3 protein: CAGSQDRKVSEAFF. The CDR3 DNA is TGTGCCGGCAGCCAAGATAGAAAAGTTTCTGAAGCTTTCTTT.

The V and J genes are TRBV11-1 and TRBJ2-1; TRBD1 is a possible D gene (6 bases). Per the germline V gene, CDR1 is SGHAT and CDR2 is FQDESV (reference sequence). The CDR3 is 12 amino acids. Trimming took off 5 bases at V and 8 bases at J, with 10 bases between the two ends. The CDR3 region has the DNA TGTGCCAGCAGCCTGGACAGACATGAGCAGTTCTTC. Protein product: CASSLDRHEQFF. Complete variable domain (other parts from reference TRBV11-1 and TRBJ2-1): EAEVAQSPRYKITEKSQAVAFWCDPISGHATLYWYRQILGQGPELLVQFQDESVVDDSQLPKDRFSAERLKGVDSTLKIQPAELGDSAMYLCASSLDRHEQFFGPGTRLTVL.

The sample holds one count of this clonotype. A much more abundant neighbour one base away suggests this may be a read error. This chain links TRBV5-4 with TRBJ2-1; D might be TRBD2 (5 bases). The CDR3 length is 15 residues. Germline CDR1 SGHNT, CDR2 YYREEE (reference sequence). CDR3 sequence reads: CAGSLDPGVYNEQFF. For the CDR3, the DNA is TGTGCCGGCAGCTTGGACCCCGGGGTATACAATGAGCAGTTCTTC.

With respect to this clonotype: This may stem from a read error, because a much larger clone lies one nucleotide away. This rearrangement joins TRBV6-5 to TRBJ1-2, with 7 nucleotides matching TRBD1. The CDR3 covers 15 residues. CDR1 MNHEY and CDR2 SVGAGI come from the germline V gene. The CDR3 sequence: CASSQETGHGYGHTF. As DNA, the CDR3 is TGTGCCAGCAGTCAGGAGACAGGGCACGGCTATGGCCACACCTTC.

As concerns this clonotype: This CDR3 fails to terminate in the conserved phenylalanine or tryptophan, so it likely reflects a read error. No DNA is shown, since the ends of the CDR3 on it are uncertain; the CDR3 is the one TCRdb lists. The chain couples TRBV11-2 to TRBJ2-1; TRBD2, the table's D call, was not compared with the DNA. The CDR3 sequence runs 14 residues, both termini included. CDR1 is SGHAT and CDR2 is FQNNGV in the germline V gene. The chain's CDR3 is CDSSLGNSGSPPDL.

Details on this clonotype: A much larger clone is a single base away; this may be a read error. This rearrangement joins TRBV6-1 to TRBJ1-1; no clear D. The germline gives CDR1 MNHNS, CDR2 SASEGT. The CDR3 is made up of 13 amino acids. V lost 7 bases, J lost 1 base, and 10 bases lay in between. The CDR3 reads CASNAGENTEAFF. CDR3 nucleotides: TGTGCCAGCAATGCCGGGGAGAACACTGAAGCTTTCTTT.

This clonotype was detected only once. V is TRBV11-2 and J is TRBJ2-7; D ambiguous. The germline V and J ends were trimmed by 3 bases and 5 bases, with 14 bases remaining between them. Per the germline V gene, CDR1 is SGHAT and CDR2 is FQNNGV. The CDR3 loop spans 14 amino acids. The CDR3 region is CASSLGIPSHEQYF. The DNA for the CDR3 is TGTGCCAGCAGCTTGGGGATCCCTTCCCACGAGCAGTACTTC.

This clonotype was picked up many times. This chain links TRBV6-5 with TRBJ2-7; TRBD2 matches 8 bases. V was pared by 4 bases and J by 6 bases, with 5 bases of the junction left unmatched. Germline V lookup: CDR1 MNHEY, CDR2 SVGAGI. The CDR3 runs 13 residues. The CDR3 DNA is TGTGCCAGCAGTTCCCACACTAGCGGCGAGCAGTACTTC. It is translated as CASSSHTSGEQYF.

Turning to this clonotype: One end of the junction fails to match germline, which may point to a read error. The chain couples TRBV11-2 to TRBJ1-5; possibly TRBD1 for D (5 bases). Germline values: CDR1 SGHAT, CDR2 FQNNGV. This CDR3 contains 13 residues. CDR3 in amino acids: CTSSLGAAGPQHF. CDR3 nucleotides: TGTACCAGTAGCTTAGGGGCCGCGGGGCCCCAGCATTTT.

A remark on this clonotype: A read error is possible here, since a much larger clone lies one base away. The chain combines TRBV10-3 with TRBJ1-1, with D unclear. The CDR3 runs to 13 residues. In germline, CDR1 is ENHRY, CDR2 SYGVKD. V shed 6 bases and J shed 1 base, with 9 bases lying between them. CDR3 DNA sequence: TGTGCCATCAGCGGATACTGGAACACTGAAGCTTTCTTT. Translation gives CAISGYWNTEAFF.

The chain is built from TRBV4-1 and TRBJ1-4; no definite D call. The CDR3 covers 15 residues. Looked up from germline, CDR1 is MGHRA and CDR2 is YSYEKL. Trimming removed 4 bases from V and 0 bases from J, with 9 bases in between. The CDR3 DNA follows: TGCGCCAGCAGCCGAAGGATTGCAACTAATGAAAAACTGTTTTTT. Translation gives CASSRRIATNEKLFF.

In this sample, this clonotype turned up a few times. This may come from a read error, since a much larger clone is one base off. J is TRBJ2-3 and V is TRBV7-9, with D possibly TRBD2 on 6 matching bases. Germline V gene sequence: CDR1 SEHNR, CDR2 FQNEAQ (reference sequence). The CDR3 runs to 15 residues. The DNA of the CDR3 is TGTGTCAGCAGCTTCCCGGGAGTAATCACAGATACGCAGTATTTT. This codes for CVSSFPGVITDTQYF. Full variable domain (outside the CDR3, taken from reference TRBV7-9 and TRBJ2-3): DTGVSQNPRHKITKRGQNVTFRCDPISEHNRLYWYRQTLGQGPEFLTYFQNEAQLEKSRLLSDRFSAERPKGSFSTLEIQRTEQGDSAMYLCVSSFPGVITDTQYFGPGTRLTVL.

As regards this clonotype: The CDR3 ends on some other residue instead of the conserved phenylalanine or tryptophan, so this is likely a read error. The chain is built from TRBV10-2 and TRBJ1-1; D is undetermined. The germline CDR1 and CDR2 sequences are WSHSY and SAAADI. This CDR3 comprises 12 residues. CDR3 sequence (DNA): TGCGCCAGCCGTGACCAGTACGCTGAAGCTTTCGTT. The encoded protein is CASRDQYAEAFV.

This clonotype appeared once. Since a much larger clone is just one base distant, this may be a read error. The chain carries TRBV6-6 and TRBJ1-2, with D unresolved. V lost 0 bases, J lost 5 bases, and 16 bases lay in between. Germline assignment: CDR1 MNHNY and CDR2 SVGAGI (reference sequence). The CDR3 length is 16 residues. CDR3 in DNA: TGTGCCAGCAGTTACTCGAGTGGCAGAACTGCTTATGGCTACACCTTC. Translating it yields CASSYSSGRTAYGYTF.

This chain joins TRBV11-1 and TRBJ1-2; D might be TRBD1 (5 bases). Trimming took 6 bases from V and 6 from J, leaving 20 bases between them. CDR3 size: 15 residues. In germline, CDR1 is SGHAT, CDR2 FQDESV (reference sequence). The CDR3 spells CASSFSSMVRDGYTF. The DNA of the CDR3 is TGTGCCAGCAGTTTCTCGAGCATGGTCAGGGATGGCTACACCTTC.

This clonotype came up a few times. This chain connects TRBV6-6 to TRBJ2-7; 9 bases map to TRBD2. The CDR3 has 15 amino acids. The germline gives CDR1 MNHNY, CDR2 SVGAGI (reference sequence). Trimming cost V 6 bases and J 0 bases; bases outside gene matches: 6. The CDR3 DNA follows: TGTGCCAGCAGAAATCTAGCGGGAAGCTCCTACGAGCAGTACTTC. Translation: CASRNLAGSSYEQYF.

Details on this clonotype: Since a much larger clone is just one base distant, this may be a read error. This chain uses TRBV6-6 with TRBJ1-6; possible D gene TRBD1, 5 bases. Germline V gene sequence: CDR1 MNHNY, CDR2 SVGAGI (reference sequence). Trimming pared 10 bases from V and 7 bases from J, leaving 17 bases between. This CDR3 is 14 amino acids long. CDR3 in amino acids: CANTMGGENSPLHF. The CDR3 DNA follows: TGTGCCAACACCATGGGGGGGGAGAATTCACCCCTCCACTTT.

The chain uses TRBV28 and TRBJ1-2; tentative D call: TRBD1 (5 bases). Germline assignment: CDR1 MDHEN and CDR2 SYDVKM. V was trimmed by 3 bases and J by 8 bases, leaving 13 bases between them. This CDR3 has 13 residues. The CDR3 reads CASSLIGGRGYTF. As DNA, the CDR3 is TGTGCCAGCAGTTTGATCGGGGGTAGGGGCTACACCTTC.

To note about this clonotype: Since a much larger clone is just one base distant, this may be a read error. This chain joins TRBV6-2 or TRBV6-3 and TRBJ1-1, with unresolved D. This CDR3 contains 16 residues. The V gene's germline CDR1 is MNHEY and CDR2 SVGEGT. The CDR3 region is CASGYSYGEGNTEAFF. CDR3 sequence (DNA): TGTGCCAGCGGTTACTCGTATGGGGAGGGGAACACTGAAGCTTTCTTT.

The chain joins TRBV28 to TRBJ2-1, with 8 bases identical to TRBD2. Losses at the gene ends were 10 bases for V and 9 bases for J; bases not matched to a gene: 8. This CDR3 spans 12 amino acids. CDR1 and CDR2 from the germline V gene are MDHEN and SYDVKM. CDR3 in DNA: TGTGCCATCAGCGGGAGAATTGGTGAGCAGTTCTTC. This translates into CAISGRIGEQFF.

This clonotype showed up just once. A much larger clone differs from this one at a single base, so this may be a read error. The CDR3 is CASSRGMQGLYGYTF. The CDR3 region has the DNA TGCGCCAGCAGCCGAGGAATGCAGGGGCTCTATGGCTACACCTTC. V is TRBV4-1 and J is TRBJ1-2, with a tentative D call TRBD1 (6 bases). Germline V gene lookup returns CDR1 MGHRA and CDR2 YSYEKL. This CDR3 is 15 amino acids long. V dropped 4 bases and J dropped 4 bases, with 16 bases sitting between them.

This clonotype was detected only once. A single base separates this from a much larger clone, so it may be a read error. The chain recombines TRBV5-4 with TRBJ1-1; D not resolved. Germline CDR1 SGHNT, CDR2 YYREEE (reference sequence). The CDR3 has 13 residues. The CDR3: CASRSRENTEASF. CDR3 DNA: TGTGCCAGCAGATCCCGGGAGAACACTGAAGCTTCCTTT. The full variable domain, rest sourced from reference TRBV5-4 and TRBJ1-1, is ETGVTQSPTHLIKTRGQQVTLRCSSQSGHNTVSWYQQALGQGPQFIFQYYREEENGRGNFPPRFSGLQFPNYSSELNVNALELDDSALYLCASRSRENTEASFGQGTRLTVV.

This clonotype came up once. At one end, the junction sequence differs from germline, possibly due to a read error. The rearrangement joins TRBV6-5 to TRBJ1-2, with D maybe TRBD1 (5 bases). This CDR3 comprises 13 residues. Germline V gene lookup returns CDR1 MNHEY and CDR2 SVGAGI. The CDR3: CAIRSGTDYGNTF. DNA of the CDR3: TGTGCCATCAGGTCCGGGACGGACTATGGCAACACCTTC.

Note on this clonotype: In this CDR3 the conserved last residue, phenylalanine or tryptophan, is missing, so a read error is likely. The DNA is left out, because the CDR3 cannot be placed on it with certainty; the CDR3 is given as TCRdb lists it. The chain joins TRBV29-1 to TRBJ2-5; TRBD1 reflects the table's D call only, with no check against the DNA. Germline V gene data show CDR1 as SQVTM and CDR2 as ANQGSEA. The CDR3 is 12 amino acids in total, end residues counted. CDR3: CSVGTVQETRYL.

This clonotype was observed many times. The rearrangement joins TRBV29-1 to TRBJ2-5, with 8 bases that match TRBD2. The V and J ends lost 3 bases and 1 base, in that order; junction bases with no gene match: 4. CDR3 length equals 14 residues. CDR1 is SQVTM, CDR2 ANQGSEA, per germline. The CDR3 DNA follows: TGCAGCGTTGACGGGGGGGACGGCCAAGAGACCCAGTACTTC. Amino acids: CSVDGGDGQETQYF.